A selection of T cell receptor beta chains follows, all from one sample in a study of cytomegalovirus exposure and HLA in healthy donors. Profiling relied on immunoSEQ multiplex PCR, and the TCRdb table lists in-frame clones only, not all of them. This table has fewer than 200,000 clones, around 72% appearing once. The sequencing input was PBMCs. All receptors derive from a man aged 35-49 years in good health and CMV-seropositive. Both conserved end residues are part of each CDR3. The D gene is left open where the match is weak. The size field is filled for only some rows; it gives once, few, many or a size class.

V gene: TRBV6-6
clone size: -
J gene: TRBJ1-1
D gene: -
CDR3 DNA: TGTGCCAGCAGTTACTCGAGAACAGTGAACACTGAAGCTTTCTTT
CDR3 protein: CASSYSRTVNTEAFF

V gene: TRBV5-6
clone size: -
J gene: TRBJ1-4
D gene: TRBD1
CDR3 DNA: TGTGCCAGCAGCCCTAGAGGGACAGGTGTTGAAAAACTGTTTTTT
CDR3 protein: CASSPRGTGVEKLFF

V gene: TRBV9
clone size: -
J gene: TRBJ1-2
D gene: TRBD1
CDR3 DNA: TGTGCCAGCAGCTCCAGGACAGGGGGTAGCTATGGCTACACCTTC
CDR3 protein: CASSSRTGGSYGYTF

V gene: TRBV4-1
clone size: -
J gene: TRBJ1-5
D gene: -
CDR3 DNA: TGCGCCAGCAGCCAAGTAAGTCGCAGGGGAAGGAATCAGCCCCAGCATTTT
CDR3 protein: CASSQVSRRGRNQPQHF

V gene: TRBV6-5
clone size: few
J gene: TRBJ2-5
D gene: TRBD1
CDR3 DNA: TGTGCCAGCAGACGACAGGGGGTAGAGACCCAGTACTTC
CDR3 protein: CASRRQGVETQYF

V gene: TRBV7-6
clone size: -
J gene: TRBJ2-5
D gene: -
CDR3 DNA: TGTGCCAGCAGCTTAAGGGGAACAGGGTCTGGAGAGACCCAGTACTTC
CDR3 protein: CASSLRGTGSGETQYF

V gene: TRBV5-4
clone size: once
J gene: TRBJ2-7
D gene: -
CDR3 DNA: TGTGCCAGCAGCCCAGGTGGCGCACCCTACGAGCAGTACTTC
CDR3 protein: CASSPGGAPYEQYF

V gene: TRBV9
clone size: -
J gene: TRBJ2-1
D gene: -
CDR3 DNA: TGTGCCAGCAGCGTCGGCTCCTACAATGAGCAGTTCTTC
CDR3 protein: CASSVGSYNEQFF

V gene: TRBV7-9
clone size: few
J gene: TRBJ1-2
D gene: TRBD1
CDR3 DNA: TGTGCCAGCAGCTTAGCGGGGACAGGGGTGGATGGCTACACCTTC
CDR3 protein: CASSLAGTGVDGYTF

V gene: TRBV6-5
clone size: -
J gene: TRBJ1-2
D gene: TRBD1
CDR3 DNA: TGTGCCAGCAGTTACTCGGGACAGAACTATGGCTACACCTTC
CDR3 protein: CASSYSGQNYGYTF

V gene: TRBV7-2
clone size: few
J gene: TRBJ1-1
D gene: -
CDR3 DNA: TGTGCCAGCAGCCGCACAGGGTCTGAAGCTTTCTTT
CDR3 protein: CASSRTGSEAFF

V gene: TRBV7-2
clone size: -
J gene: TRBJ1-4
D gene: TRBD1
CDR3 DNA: TGTGCCAGCAGCCCCCAGTCTGAGACAGGGGACGAAAAACTGTTTTTT
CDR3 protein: CASSPQSETGDEKLFF

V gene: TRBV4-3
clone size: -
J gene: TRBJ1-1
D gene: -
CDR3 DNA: TGCGCCAGCAGCCGAGGACAGAGCACTGAAGCTTTCTTT
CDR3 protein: CASSRGQSTEAFF

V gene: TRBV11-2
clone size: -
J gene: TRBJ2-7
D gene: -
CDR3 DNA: TGTGCCAGCAGCCGTGAGGGGGTCGAGCAGTACTTC
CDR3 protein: CASSREGVEQYF

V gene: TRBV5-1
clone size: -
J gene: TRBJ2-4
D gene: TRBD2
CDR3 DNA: TGCGCCAGCAGCTTGGGCCCGACTAGCGGGGGCAAAAACATTCAGTACTTC
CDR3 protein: CASSLGPTSGGKNIQYF

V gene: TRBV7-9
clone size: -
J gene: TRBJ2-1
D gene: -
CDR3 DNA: TGTGCCAGCAGCTTAGGCGCCAATGAGCAGTTCTTC
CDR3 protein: CASSLGANEQFF

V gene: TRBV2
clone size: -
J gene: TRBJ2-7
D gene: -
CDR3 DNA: TGTGCCAGCAACTCCGGGTTCCCGACCCTCTACGAGCAGTACTTC
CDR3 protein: CASNSGFPTLYEQYF

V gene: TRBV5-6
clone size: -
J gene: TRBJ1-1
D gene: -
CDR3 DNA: TGTGCCAGCAGCTTGGGGGGGGTGAACACTGAAGCTTTCTTT
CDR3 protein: CASSLGGVNTEAFF

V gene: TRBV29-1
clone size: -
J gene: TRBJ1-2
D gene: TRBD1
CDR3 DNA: TGCAGCGTTGAAGATCGCAGGGGGCTGAATGGCTACACCTTC
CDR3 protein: CSVEDRRGLNGYTF

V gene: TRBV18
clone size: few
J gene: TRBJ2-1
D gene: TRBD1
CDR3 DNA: TGTGCCAGCTCTCCAGTTAGACAGGGTCTCAATGAGCAGTTCTTC
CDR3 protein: CASSPVRQGLNEQFF

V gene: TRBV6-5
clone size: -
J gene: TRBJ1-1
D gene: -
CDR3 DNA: TGTGCCAGCAGTTACCTCGACTCCAGTTTGAACACTGAAGCTTTCTTT
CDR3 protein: CASSYLDSSLNTEAFF

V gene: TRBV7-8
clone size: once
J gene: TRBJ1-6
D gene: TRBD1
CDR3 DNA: TGTGCCAGCAGCACAGGGGACAGGGGTAATTCACCCCTCCACTTT
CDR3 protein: CASSTGDRGNSPLHF

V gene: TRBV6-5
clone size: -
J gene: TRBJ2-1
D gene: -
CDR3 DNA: TGTGCCAGCAGCCCATTTAAGCCTGACAATGAGCAGTTCTTC
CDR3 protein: CASSPFKPDNEQFF

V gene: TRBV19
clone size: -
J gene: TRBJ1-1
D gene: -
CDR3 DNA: TGTGCCAGTAGTAAAGGCCCTGTTCGGGGTGGAGCTTTCTTT
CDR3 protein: CASSKGPVRGGAFF

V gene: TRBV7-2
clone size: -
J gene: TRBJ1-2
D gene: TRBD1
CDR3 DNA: TGTGCCAGCAGCTTAGACGGACAGGATTTTGGGGGCTACACCTTC
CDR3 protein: CASSLDGQDFGGYTF

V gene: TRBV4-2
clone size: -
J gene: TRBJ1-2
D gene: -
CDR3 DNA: TGTGCCAGCAGCCAAGATTCGGGAGGGGTCAACTATGGCTACACCTTC
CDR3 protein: CASSQDSGGVNYGYTF

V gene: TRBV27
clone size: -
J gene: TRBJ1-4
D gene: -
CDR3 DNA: TGTGCCAGCAGTTTCCAGGGATTCCGTGAAAAACTGTTTTTT
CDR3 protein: CASSFQGFREKLFF

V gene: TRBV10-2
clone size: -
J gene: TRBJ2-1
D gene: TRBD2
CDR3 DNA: TGCGCCAGCAGTGTGACCGCGGGCGGGGGGGCTGGTGAGCAGTTCTTC
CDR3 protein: CASSVTAGGGAGEQFF

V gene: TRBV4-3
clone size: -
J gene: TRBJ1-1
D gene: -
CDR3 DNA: TGCGCCAGCAGCGATAGGGGGTTTGACACTGAAGCTTTCTTT
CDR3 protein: CASSDRGFDTEAFF

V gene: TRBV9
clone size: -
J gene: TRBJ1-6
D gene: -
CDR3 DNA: TGTGCCAGCGCCGCAGGGGACAATTCACCCCTCCACTTT
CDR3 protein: CASAAGDNSPLHF

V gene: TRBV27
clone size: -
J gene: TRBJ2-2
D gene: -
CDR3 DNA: TGTGCCAGCAATAGGGGCGGCACCGGGGAGCTGTTTTTT
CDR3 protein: CASNRGGTGELFF

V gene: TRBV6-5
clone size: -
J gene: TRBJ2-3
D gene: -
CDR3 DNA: TGTGCCAGCAGTTACGGGGAGACAGATACGCAGTATTTT
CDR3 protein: CASSYGETDTQYF

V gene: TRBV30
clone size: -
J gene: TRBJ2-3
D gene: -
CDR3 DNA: TGTGCCTGGAGTCAGGGTTTCGGAGATACGCAGTATTTT
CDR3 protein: CAWSQGFGDTQYF

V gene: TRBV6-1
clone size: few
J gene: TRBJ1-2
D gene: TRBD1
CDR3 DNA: TGTGCCAGCAGACTAAGACAGGGAGGAAACTATGGCTACACCTTC
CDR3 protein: CASRLRQGGNYGYTF

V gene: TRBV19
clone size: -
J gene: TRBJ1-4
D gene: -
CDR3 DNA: TGTGCCAGTAGGGAGGGTCCTGATGAAAAACTGTTTTTT
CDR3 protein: CASREGPDEKLFF

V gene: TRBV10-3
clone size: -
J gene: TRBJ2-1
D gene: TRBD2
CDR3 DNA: TGTGCCATCAGGTCGGGACTACATTACAATGAGCAGTTCTTC
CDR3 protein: CAIRSGLHYNEQFF

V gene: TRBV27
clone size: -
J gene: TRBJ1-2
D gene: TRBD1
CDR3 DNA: TGTGCCAGCAGTCGACGAGACAGGGTGGGCTACACCTTC
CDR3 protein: CASSRRDRVGYTF

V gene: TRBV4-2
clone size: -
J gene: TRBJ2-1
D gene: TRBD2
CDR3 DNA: TGTGCCAGCAGCTTATCACTAGCGGGGGGAGAGGATGAGCAGTTCTTC
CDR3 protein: CASSLSLAGGEDEQFF

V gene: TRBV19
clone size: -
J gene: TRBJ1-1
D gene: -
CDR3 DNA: TGTGCCAGTAGATACCAGGGCGACACTGAAGCTTTCTTT
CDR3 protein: CASRYQGDTEAFF

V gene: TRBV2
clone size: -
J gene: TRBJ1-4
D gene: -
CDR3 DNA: TGTGCCAGCAGTCTGTTTGAAAAACTGTTTTTT
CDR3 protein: CASSLFEKLFF

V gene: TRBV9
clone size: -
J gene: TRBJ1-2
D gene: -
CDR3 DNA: TGTGCCAGCAGCGTAGGAGGGGAGGGTGGCTACACCTTC
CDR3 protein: CASSVGGEGGYTF

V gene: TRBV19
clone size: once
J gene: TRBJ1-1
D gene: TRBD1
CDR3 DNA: TGTGCCAGTAGTCCACCAGGGGGAAACACTGAAGCTTTCTTT
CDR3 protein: CASSPPGGNTEAFF

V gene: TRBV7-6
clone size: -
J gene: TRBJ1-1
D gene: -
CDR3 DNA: TGTGCCAGCAGCTTATCGAGGCTAGGTGAAGCTTTCTTT
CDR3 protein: CASSLSRLGEAFF

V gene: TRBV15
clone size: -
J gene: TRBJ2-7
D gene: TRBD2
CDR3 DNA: TGTGCCACCAGCAGAGATGGTCTAGCGGGACCCTACGAGCAGTACTTC
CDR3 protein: CATSRDGLAGPYEQYF

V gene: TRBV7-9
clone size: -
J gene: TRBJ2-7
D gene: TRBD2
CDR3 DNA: TGTTCCAGCAGCTTTCAATCCACACCCCTCCGGGGGGGGGCTTACGAGCAGTACTTC
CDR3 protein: CSSSFQSTPLRGGAYEQYF